Listed below are T cell receptor beta chains from one sample, sequenced in a study of T-cell reconstitution after alpha-beta-depleted transplantation in children. TCRdb recomputed calls from the PCR reads with MiXCR, one row per CDR3 protein. The table records about 980,000 distinct CDR3 sequences, about 26% of them present only once. This material consisted of PBMCs, mostly from graft donor cells, taken 360 days after TCRalphabeta/CD19-depleted stem cell transplant. The source is a boy in the first two years of life who had a stem cell transplant for SCID, so the T cells may come from the graft donor. Each CDR3 is given with its conserved first and last residue. Each record gives: J gene, clone size, V gene, D gene, CDR3 DNA, CDR3 protein. A D gene is named only where the DNA matches it firmly. Clone size, where shown, is once, few, many, or a class for clones that have expanded.

J: TRBJ1-2
size: few
V: TRBV12-3/TRBV12-4
D: .
DNA: TGTGCCAGCAGTCCCCGAATGTATGGCTACACCTTC
CDR3: CASSPRMYGYTF

J: TRBJ1-1
size: few
V: TRBV19
D: .
DNA: TGTGCCAGTAGGCTTAGACAGGCCGCTTTCTTT
CDR3: CASRLRQAAFF

J: TRBJ1-1
size: .
V: TRBV15
D: .
DNA: TGTGCCACCAGCAGAGAGGGGTCCCCAGCTGAAGCTTTCTTT
CDR3: CATSREGSPAEAFF

J: TRBJ1-2
size: few
V: TRBV5-1
D: .
DNA: TGCGCCAGCAGCGGAGGGGGTAACTATGGCTACACCTTC
CDR3: CASSGGGNYGYTF

J: TRBJ2-2
size: .
V: TRBV24-1
D: .
DNA: TGTGCCACCAGTGATTTCTACTACACCGGGGAGCTGTTTTTT
CDR3: CATSDFYYTGELFF

J: TRBJ1-1
size: few
V: TRBV12-3/TRBV12-4
D: .
DNA: TGTGCCAGCAGTCCTTTAGGGGGGCGGCTCAACACTGAAGCTTTCTTT
CDR3: CASSPLGGRLNTEAFF

J: TRBJ2-7
size: .
V: TRBV7-2
D: .
DNA: TGTGCCAGCAGCTTAGCCCCCAGCCGATTCTACGAGCAGTACTTC
CDR3: CASSLAPSRFYEQYF

J: TRBJ2-5
size: once
V: TRBV3-1
D: TRBD2
DNA: TGTGCCAGCAGCCACCCCGGACTAGCGGTCCAAGAGACCCAGTACTTC
CDR3: CASSHPGLAVQETQYF

J: TRBJ2-1
size: many
V: TRBV28
D: TRBD2
DNA: TGTGCCAGCAGTTCAAGACTAGCGGGGGGTCGTACCTCCGGGAATGAGCAGTTCTTC
CDR3: CASSSRLAGGRTSGNEQFF

J: TRBJ2-2
size: .
V: TRBV27
D: .
DNA: TGTGCCAGCAGTCCCCAGACAAGACCCGGGGAGCTGTTTTTT
CDR3: CASSPQTRPGELFF

J: TRBJ2-6
size: .
V: TRBV7-2
D: .
DNA: TGTGCCAGCAGCTTAGGAGTGGTGGGACCTGGGGCCAACGTCCTGACTTTC
CDR3: CASSLGVVGPGANVLTF